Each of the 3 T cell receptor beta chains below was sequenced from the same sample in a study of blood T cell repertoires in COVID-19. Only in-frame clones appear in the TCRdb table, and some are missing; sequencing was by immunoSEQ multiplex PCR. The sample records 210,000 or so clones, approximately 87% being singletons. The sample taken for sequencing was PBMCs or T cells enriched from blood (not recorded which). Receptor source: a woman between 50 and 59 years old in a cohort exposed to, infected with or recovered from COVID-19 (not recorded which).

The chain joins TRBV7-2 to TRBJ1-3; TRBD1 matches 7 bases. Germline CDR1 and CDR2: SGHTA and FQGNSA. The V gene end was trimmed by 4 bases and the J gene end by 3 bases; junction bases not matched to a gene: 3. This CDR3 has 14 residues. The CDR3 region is CASSSRDSGNTIYF. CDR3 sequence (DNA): TGTGCCAGCAGCTCCCGGGACAGTGGAAACACCATATATTTT.

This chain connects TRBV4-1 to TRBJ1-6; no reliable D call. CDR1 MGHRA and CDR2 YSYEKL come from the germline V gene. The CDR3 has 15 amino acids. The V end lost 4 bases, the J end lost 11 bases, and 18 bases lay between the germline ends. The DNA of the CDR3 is TGCGCCAGCAGCCCGGGTTGGCTGAGAAGTCCACCCCTCCACTTT. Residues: CASSPGWLRSPPLHF.

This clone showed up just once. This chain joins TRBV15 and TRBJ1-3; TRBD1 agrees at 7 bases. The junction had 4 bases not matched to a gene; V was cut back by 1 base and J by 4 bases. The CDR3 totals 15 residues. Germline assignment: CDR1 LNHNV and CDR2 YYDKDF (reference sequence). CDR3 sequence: CATSRAPGQGNTIYF. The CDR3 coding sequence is TGTGCCACCAGCAGAGCACCGGGACAGGGAAACACCATATATTTT. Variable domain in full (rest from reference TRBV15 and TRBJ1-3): DAMVIQNPRYQVTQFGKPVTLSCSQTLNHNVMYWYQQKSSQAPKLLFHYYDKDFNNEADTPDNFQSRRPNTSFCFLDIRSPGLGDTAMYLCATSRAPGQGNTIYFGEGSWLTVV.